This T cell receptor beta chain was recorded in a study of T cells in women clearing cervical HPV infection. Study details: Controls gave blood once infection was undetectable; cases at lesion identification. HLA type stays a possible confounder, typing being limited.

The protocol was immunoSEQ multiplex PCR, while the TCRdb copy is restricted to in-frame clones and leaves out a portion. The table for this sample gives approximately 41,000 clones. A remark on this clone: The DNA ends 3 residues before the CDR3 does, and the rest of the CDR3 is filled in from the germline J gene.

The CDR3 has 14 amino acids. CDR1 DFQATT and CDR2 SNEGSKA come from the germline V gene (reference sequence). V shed 3 bases, J shed 2 bases, and the junction held 7 bases outside the gene matches. The source is a woman between 18 and 70 years old with a cervical HPV16 infection that either progressed to CIN3+ or cleared (not recorded which). The J gene is TRBJ2-7, the V gene TRBV20-1, with 7 bases fitting TRBD2. The source material was blood buffy coat. Incomplete CDR3 DNA: TGCAGTGCTAGGGTAGGACTAGGCACCTACGAG. Its translation: CSARVGLGTYE. The entire CDR3 reads CSARVGLGTYEQYF.